The clone carrying this T cell receptor beta chain was counted once. Its antigen is unknown. Trimming took 7 bases from V and 0 from J, leaving 10 bases between them. This CDR3 has 14 residues. The germline V gene has CDR1 MDHEN and CDR2 SYDVKM. TCRdb re-analysed the reads in MiXCR, keeping a single row per CDR3 protein. The repertoire holds roughly 630,000 distinct CDR3 sequences, 20% to 25% seen once, with approximately 8.2% in the top ten. This sample stems from a study of T cell repertoires in cytomegalovirus infection. Study information: Matching HLA type and CMV infection were both indicated by public TCR beta signatures. Study-wide results and caveats: Predominance within the ex vivo response was attributable to HLA-C-restricted CMV-specific TCR beta clonotypes. The cumulative frequency of public TCR beta families distinguished individuals who carried CMV together with the relevant HLA.

The chain couples TRBV28 to TRBJ1-5; D call uncertain. The receptor was isolated from a human donor in good health (CMV status not recorded). Some clones in this sample may be carry-over from other donors' samples. The source material was CD8+ T cells from PBMCs. The CDR3 spells CASKRVHSNQPQHF. CDR3 nucleotides: TGTGCCAGCAAAAGAGTTCATAGCAATCAGCCCCAGCATTTT.